This T cell receptor beta chain came from a study of regulatory T cells in long-lasting Graves disease. Study-wide results and caveats: It was in persistent disease that TRBV28, TRBJ1-2 and TRBJ2-5 were favored.

Researchers made TCR beta libraries by using iRepertoire HTBI primers and running Arm-PCR on CDR3 regions. From the multiplex PCR reads, TCRdb called clonotypes with MiXCR, one entry per CDR3 protein. The sample holds about 560,000 distinct CDR3 sequences, 16% seen once. V lost 7 bases and J lost 3, with 18 bases in between. The germline CDR1 and CDR2 sequences are MNHNS and SASEGT. CDR3 length: 16 amino acids. In this sample, this clonotype turned up a few times. As yet, its antigen is unknown. The time point is: newly diagnosed GD, antithyroid drugs for less than 3 months. PBMC RNA was the source of the TCR library. The sample was also linked to a second study, of T cells in Graves' hyperthyroidism and ophthalmopathy. This second report adds: An initial round of RT-PCR targeting the TCR CDR3 relied on the HTBI primer set.

The sequence was collected from a man between 18 and 35 years old with Graves disease. This specimen was peripheral blood mononuclear cells (PBMCs), taken at new diagnosis, from a patient treated with antithyroid drugs. This chain links TRBV6-1 with TRBJ1-4; D is possibly TRBD1 (5 bases). The CDR3 loop reads CASTDVIQVPNEKLFF. Here the CDR3 DNA reads TGTGCCAGCACCGACGTAATACAGGTTCCTAATGAAAAACTGTTTTTT.